The 10 T cell receptor beta chains reported below all come from one sample, sequenced in a study of glioma-infiltrating T cells after dendritic cell vaccination. TCRdb keeps only in-frame clones here, not all; method: immunoSEQ multiplex PCR. The profile shows approximately 85,000 clones, about 85% of them singletons. Time point here: after dendritic cell vaccination, including at tumor progression/relapse. Specimen: blood, collected after dendritic cell vaccination. The receptors here all came from a human donor with glioblastoma.

The chain carries TRBV28 and TRBJ1-1, with 8 bases matching TRBD1. CDR3 length equals 13 residues. Germline CDR1 and CDR2: MDHEN and SYDVKM. J lost 10 bases, V lost 7 bases, and 11 bases had no gene match. The chain's CDR3 is CASIPNRGSRAFF. The CDR3, as DNA: TGTGCCAGCATCCCTAACAGGGGGAGTAGAGCTTTCTTT. Full variable domain (outside the CDR3, taken from reference TRBV28 and TRBJ1-1): DVKVTQSSRYLVKRTGEKVFLECVQDMDHENMFWYRQDPGLGLRLIYFSYDVKMKEKGDIPEGYSVSREKKERFSLILESASTNQTSMYLCASIPNRGSRAFFGQGTRLTVV.

This rearrangement joins TRBV6-1 to TRBJ1-6, with a tentative D call TRBD1 (5 bases). Looked up from germline, CDR1 is MNHNS and CDR2 is SASEGT. The CDR3 has 14 amino acids. The germline V and J ends were trimmed by 7 bases and 9 bases, with 16 bases remaining between them. CDR3 protein: CASTGQGYLSPLHF. The CDR3 DNA is TGTGCCAGCACCGGACAAGGCTATCTTTCACCCCTCCACTTT.

A word on this clone: Other DNA sequences in the same sample also yield this CDR3. The rearrangement uses TRBV27 and TRBJ2-7; D gene ambiguous. Germline assignment: CDR1 MNHEY and CDR2 SMNVEV (reference sequence). The CDR3 covers 12 residues. Trimming shortened V by 2 bases and J by 3 bases, and 5 bases separated the two germline ends. The CDR3 DNA follows: TGTGCCAGCAGTTTAGTCGGCTACGAGCAGTACTTC. This translates into CASSLVGYEQYF.

The V gene is TRBV6-4, the J gene TRBJ2-3, with 9 bases that match TRBD2. V lost 5 bases to trimming and J lost 2 bases; unmatched junction nucleotides: 8. Germline V gene lookup returns CDR1 MRHNA and CDR2 SNTAGT. This CDR3 is built from 16 residues. The CDR3 DNA is TGTGCCAGCAGTAGCGGGGGGTCCCGATACACAGATACGCAGTATTTT. The encoded protein is CASSSGGSRYTDTQYF.

This clone showed up just once. This rearrangement joins TRBV9 to TRBJ1-2, with TRBD1 matching 8 bases. The CDR3 loop spans 14 amino acids. J was trimmed by 7 bases and V by 4 bases; bases with no gene match: 9. In germline, CDR1 is SGDLS, CDR2 YYNGEE. The CDR3 nucleotides are TGTGCCAGCAGCTACTACGACAGGGGTGGTGGCTACACCTTC. This codes for CASSYYDRGGGYTF.

V gene TRBV27 combines with J gene TRBJ2-1, with 7 bases fitting TRBD2. Germline loops: CDR1 MNHEY, CDR2 SMNVEV (reference sequence). Trimming at V came to 3 bases and at J to 7 bases, leaving 6 bases not matched to a gene. The CDR3 runs 14 residues. CDR3 coding DNA: TGTGCCAGCAGTTTGGGGGGGGATTGGAATGAGCAGTTCTTC. This gives the protein CASSLGGDWNEQFF.

The chain employs TRBV15 and TRBJ2-1, with 7 bases that match TRBD2. Looked up from germline, CDR1 is LNHNV and CDR2 is YYDKDF (reference sequence). With V trimmed by 0 bases and J by 0 bases, 2 bases remained unmatched. This CDR3 contains 16 residues. As DNA, the CDR3 is TGTGCCACCAGCAGAGACGGCGGGAGCTCCTACAATGAGCAGTTCTTC. Residues: CATSRDGGSSYNEQFF.

The rearrangement joins TRBV2 to TRBJ2-5, with TRBD2 matching 12 bases. Germline V lookup: CDR1 SNHLY, CDR2 FYNNEI. The ends lost 7 bases at V and 5 bases at J; junction bases unmatched: 11. The CDR3 runs to 16 residues. CDR3 bases: TGTGCCAGCAATTCGCCTAGCGGGGGGGCCGGGGAGACCCAGTACTTC. It specifies CASNSPSGGAGETQYF.

V is TRBV27 and J is TRBJ2-2; no firm D call. The V gene's germline CDR1 is MNHEY and CDR2 SMNVEV (reference sequence). Trimming removed 0 bases at V and 3 bases at J, with 5 bases between. The CDR3 runs 14 residues. The CDR3 nucleotides read TGTGCCAGCAGTTTATCCTACTACACCGGGGAGCTGTTTTTT. Protein product: CASSLSYYTGELFF.

The chain couples TRBV9 to TRBJ2-3; 8 nucleotides agree with TRBD1. The trim removed 0 bases at V and 3 bases at J, leaving 3 bases unmatched. Germline V gives CDR1 SGDLS, CDR2 YYNGEE. The CDR3 loop spans 15 amino acids. As DNA, the CDR3 is TGTGCCAGCAGCGTAGATCAGGGGGCTACAGATACGCAGTATTTT. This encodes CASSVDQGATDTQYF. Complete variable domain (other parts from reference TRBV9 and TRBJ2-3): DSGVTQTPKHLITATGQRVTLRCSPRSGDLSVYWYQQSLDQGLQFLIQYYNGEERAKGNILERFSAQQFPDLHSELNLSSLELGDSALYFCASSVDQGATDTQYFGPGTRLTVL.